The clone carrying this TCR beta chain was recorded many times. This specimen belongs to a study of HIV-infected children after antiretroviral therapy interruption. In the study overall: Interruption-arm sampling covered weeks 0, 12, interruption end (24 or 48), and about 3 years post-study.

The CDR3 extends over 14 amino acids. CDR1 and CDR2 (germline): SGHTA, FQGTGA. The germline V and J ends were trimmed by 3 bases and 5 bases, with 13 bases remaining between them. Sample treatment: PENTA 11 planned treatment interruption arm or continuous ART arm. Participants had taken at least three-drug ART for at least 24 weeks. Unique molecular identifiers were included in an RNA-based 3' RACE TCR library. TCRdb processed the 3' RACE reads anew with MiXCR; each CDR3 protein has one entry. The sample includes about 89,000 distinct CDR3 sequences, about 7% of them seen just once. The receptor's source is a pool of human donors with HIV. The input for sequencing was CD45RA+ CD4+ T cells from PBMCs, pooled from several time points, taken from a donor given antiretroviral therapy, either interrupted or continuous. As to subset: naive CD4+ CD45RA+ CD45RO- T cells. The rearrangement joins TRBV7-3 to TRBJ2-5; D might be TRBD2 (5 bases). The CDR3 bases are TGTGCCAGCAGCTTGGATGCGGGTTGGGAGACCCAGTACTTC. Its translation is CASSLDAGWETQYF.